The 5 T cell receptor beta chains in this list originate from one sample, sequenced in a study of blood T cell repertoires in COVID-19. Sequencing used immunoSEQ multiplex PCR; TCRdb keeps in-frame clones, though not all of them. The table shows 150,000 to 200,000 clones, with over 70% occurring only once. The specimen was peripheral blood. The source of these receptors is a woman of 80 years or more with active or convalescent COVID-19.

The rearrangement joins TRBV7-9 to TRBJ1-1, with D possibly matching TRBD1 (5 bases). There are 15 residues in the CDR3. The germline gives CDR1 SEHNR, CDR2 FQNEAQ (reference sequence). V gave up 1 base and J gave up 3 bases, with 12 bases separating them. The CDR3 coding sequence is TGTGCCAGCAGCTTAGGGGGCGTTTGGGACACTGAAGCTTTCTTT. Translation gives CASSLGGVWDTEAFF.

V and J are TRBV6-4 and TRBJ1-1; 7 bases agree with TRBD1. CDR3 size: 15 residues. V lost 6 bases to trimming and J lost 3 bases; unmatched junction nucleotides: 10. In germline, CDR1 is MRHNA, CDR2 SNTAGT. Written as DNA, the CDR3 is TGTGCCAGCAGCCCCTCTTATCAGGGGGACACTGAAGCTTTCTTT. Its protein is CASSPSYQGDTEAFF.

This chain connects TRBV27 to TRBJ2-5, with 8 bases matching TRBD2. In germline, CDR1 is MNHEY, CDR2 SMNVEV (reference sequence). J gave up 5 bases and V 5 bases, and 13 bases lay outside the gene matches. This CDR3 has 16 amino acids. The CDR3 DNA follows: TGTGCCAGCAGTCTGAATGGCGGGGGGCAGCGGGAGACCCAGTACTTC. Translated, it gives CASSLNGGGQRETQYF.

The V gene is TRBV19, the J gene TRBJ1-4; D is unclear. Trimming removed 7 bases from V and 5 bases from J, with 14 bases in between. There are 14 residues in the CDR3. Germline V gene sequence: CDR1 LNHDA, CDR2 SQIVND (reference sequence). The CDR3 loop reads CASTISASNEKLFF. The CDR3 coding sequence is TGTGCCAGTACCATCAGTGCCTCCAATGAAAAACTGTTTTTT.

The V call is TRBV4-3, the J call TRBJ2-5; TRBD2 matches at 7 bases. The CDR3 is 16 amino acids. V lost 0 bases, J lost 2 bases, and 6 bases stayed unmatched. CDR1 and CDR2 from the germline V gene are LGHNA and YSLEER. The CDR3 DNA is TGCGCCAGCAGCCAAGAGGGGGGGGGATGGCAAGAGACCCAGTACTTC. As protein: CASSQEGGGWQETQYF.